Listed here is a single T cell receptor (beta chain). What it binds is not known. This entry is derived from a study of T cell responses to AZD1222 COVID-19 vaccine. Study as a whole: Second-dose intervals of approximately 4 or approximately 12 weeks were pooled. Findings and caveats of the study: Every sample of the repertoires postdated the peak T cell response. Females made up more of the donors, who were largely white British, and clonal diversity may have come out too low.

Generated by immunoSEQ multiplex PCR, the TCRdb table keeps only in-frame clones and is missing some. This table has more than 85,000 clones, 90% to 95% appearing once. The CDR3 loop spans 13 amino acids. V lost 3 bases and J lost 9; bases outside the gene matches: 4. Germline assignment: CDR1 SEHNR and CDR2 FQNEAQ (reference sequence). This TCR was recovered from an adult in good health. This sample comprised peripheral blood, obtained on day 0 of AZD1222 vaccination. The V gene is TRBV7-9, the J gene TRBJ2-1; 8 nucleotides match TRBD2. In nucleotides, the CDR3 is TGTGCCAGCAGCTTGCAGCGGGGGAGTGAGCAGTTCTTC. Translated: CASSLQRGSEQFF.